The rows below give T cell receptor beta chains drawn from one sample of a study of identical twins. TCRdb reanalysed the 5' RACE reads using MiXCR and keeps one entry per CDR3 protein. This sample has around 290,000 distinct CDR3 sequences, with less than 9.5% found just once. Another study also made use of these data, one on yellow fever vaccine responses in identical twins.

Sequenced material: CD8+ T cells sorted from blood. These receptors were obtained from a woman younger than 30 in good health. Each CDR3 is given with its conserved first and last residue. A D gene is named only where the DNA matches it firmly. Not every row has a clone size; where given, it reads once, few, many or a size class.

J gene: TRBJ2-5; D gene: TRBD1; V gene: TRBV20-1; clone size: -; CDR3 DNA: TGCAGTGCTCGGACTGACAGGGTAGTCGCGGAAGAGACCCAGTACTTC; CDR3 protein: CSARTDRVVAEETQYF
J gene: TRBJ2-1; D gene: -; V gene: TRBV6-5; clone size: few; CDR3 DNA: TGTGCCAGCAGTTACAGGACGAGCTCCTACAATGAGCAGTTCTTC; CDR3 protein: CASSYRTSSYNEQFF
J gene: TRBJ1-6; D gene: -; V gene: TRBV9; clone size: many; CDR3 DNA: TGTGCCAGCAGCGAAACAAATTCACCCCTCCACTTT; CDR3 protein: CASSETNSPLHF
J gene: TRBJ2-4; D gene: -; V gene: TRBV7-9; clone size: few; CDR3 DNA: TGTGCCAGCAGCTTAGGTCAGGGGAATAGAGTCTTC; CDR3 protein: CASSLGQGNRVF
J gene: TRBJ2-7; D gene: -; V gene: TRBV28; clone size: -; CDR3 DNA: TGTGCCAGCAGTTACAGGGAATCGTACGAGCAGTACTTC; CDR3 protein: CASSYRESYEQYF
J gene: TRBJ2-1; D gene: -; V gene: TRBV7-6; clone size: -; CDR3 DNA: TGTGCCAGCAGCTTAGCACTAGCACCATACAATGAGCAGTTCTTC; CDR3 protein: CASSLALAPYNEQFF
J gene: TRBJ2-3; D gene: TRBD2; V gene: TRBV6-2/TRBV6-3; clone size: -; CDR3 DNA: TGTGCCACCTCCGGGACTAGCAGGGCTCGCACAGATACGCAGTATTTT; CDR3 protein: CATSGTSRARTDTQYF
J gene: TRBJ1-5; D gene: -; V gene: TRBV6-1; clone size: -; CDR3 DNA: TGTGCCAGCAGTGAATTTGGCAGTAACTATCAGCCCCAGCATTTT; CDR3 protein: CASSEFGSNYQPQHF
J gene: TRBJ2-5; D gene: -; V gene: TRBV9; clone size: few; CDR3 DNA: TGTGCCAGCAGCGTAGATGCAGAGACCCAGTACTTC; CDR3 protein: CASSVDAETQYF
J gene: TRBJ2-1; D gene: TRBD2; V gene: TRBV20-1; clone size: -; CDR3 DNA: TGCTGTGGCCAGGCTCCGGGACTAGCGGGGGGGATTTCCAATGAGCAGTTCTTC; CDR3 protein: CCGQAPGLAGGISNEQFF
J gene: TRBJ2-2; D gene: TRBD1; V gene: TRBV15; clone size: -; CDR3 DNA: TGTGCCACCAGCGCCCAACAGGGGATGTCCACCGGGGAGCTGTTTTTT; CDR3 protein: CATSAQQGMSTGELFF
J gene: TRBJ2-7; D gene: TRBD2; V gene: TRBV15; clone size: -; CDR3 DNA: TGTGCCACCAGCAGCAGGACTAGCGGGATTTCCTACGAGCAGTACTTC; CDR3 protein: CATSSRTSGISYEQYF
J gene: TRBJ1-2; D gene: -; V gene: TRBV27; clone size: -; CDR3 DNA: TGTGCCAGCAGCGACTATTCACGAGACTATGGCTACACCTTC; CDR3 protein: CASSDYSRDYGYTF
J gene: TRBJ2-5; D gene: -; V gene: TRBV11-1; clone size: few; CDR3 DNA: TGTGCCAGCAGCCCCCGACAGCTTTCTCAAGAGACCCAGTACTTC; CDR3 protein: CASSPRQLSQETQYF
J gene: TRBJ2-5; D gene: -; V gene: TRBV7-6; clone size: few; CDR3 DNA: TGTGCCAGCAGCCAACGGACACCCCAAGAGACCCAGTACTTC; CDR3 protein: CASSQRTPQETQYF
J gene: TRBJ2-1; D gene: TRBD1; V gene: TRBV5-1; clone size: -; CDR3 DNA: TGCGCCAGCAGCGAGACAGGGAGAATCGATGAGCAGTTCTTC; CDR3 protein: CASSETGRIDEQFF
J gene: TRBJ1-2; D gene: -; V gene: TRBV28; clone size: few; CDR3 DNA: TGTGCCAGCAGTACACCCCCACGGGCGACCCATGGCTACACCTTC; CDR3 protein: CASSTPPRATHGYTF
J gene: TRBJ2-1; D gene: TRBD2; V gene: TRBV7-3; clone size: -; CDR3 DNA: TGTGCCAGCAGCCTAGCCCCGCGGGGGGGTCCCTACAATGAGCAGTTCTTC; CDR3 protein: CASSLAPRGGPYNEQFF
J gene: TRBJ2-6; D gene: -; V gene: TRBV28; clone size: few; CDR3 DNA: TGTGCCAGCAGTCCCAGCTGGAGGGCTAGTGGGGCCAACGTCCTGACTTTC; CDR3 protein: CASSPSWRASGANVLTF
J gene: TRBJ2-7; D gene: -; V gene: TRBV7-9; clone size: few; CDR3 DNA: TGTGCCAGCAGCGCGCGGGACAGCTACTACGAGCAGTACTTC; CDR3 protein: CASSARDSYYEQYF
J gene: TRBJ2-1; D gene: -; V gene: TRBV20-1; clone size: many; CDR3 DNA: TGCAGTGCTAGATTCAGCGACCAGGGCAATGAGCAGTTCTTC; CDR3 protein: CSARFSDQGNEQFF
J gene: TRBJ2-7; D gene: -; V gene: TRBV5-6; clone size: few; CDR3 DNA: TGTGCCAGCAGGTACTATGGGGGGGCGATCTACGAGCAGTACTTC; CDR3 protein: CASRYYGGAIYEQYF
J gene: TRBJ1-1; D gene: -; V gene: TRBV5-6; clone size: -; CDR3 DNA: TGTGCCAGCAGCTTTGGACAGATGGGCCAGAACACTGAAGCTTTCTTT; CDR3 protein: CASSFGQMGQNTEAFF
J gene: TRBJ1-4; D gene: -; V gene: TRBV9; clone size: many; CDR3 DNA: TGTGCCAGCAGCGTAGATGGAGGGGATGAAAAACTGTTTTTT; CDR3 protein: CASSVDGGDEKLFF
J gene: TRBJ2-2; D gene: -; V gene: TRBV7-9; clone size: few; CDR3 DNA: TGTGCCAGCAGCTTTCCTGAGAACACCGGGGAGCTGTTTTTT; CDR3 protein: CASSFPENTGELFF
J gene: TRBJ1-2; D gene: -; V gene: TRBV27; clone size: -; CDR3 DNA: TGTGCCAGCAGTTTACAGGGCTCTATTTATGGCTACACCTTC; CDR3 protein: CASSLQGSIYGYTF
J gene: TRBJ2-1; D gene: -; V gene: TRBV6-5; clone size: -; CDR3 DNA: TGTGCCAGCAGTTTTCTCGGGGGCAGCGAGCAGTTCTTC; CDR3 protein: CASSFLGGSEQFF
J gene: TRBJ2-1; D gene: TRBD1; V gene: TRBV7-2; clone size: many; CDR3 DNA: TGTGCCAGCAGCTTAGCGGGACAGATTGAGCAGTTCTTC; CDR3 protein: CASSLAGQIEQFF
J gene: TRBJ2-2; D gene: TRBD2; V gene: TRBV20-1; clone size: many; CDR3 DNA: TGCAGTGCTAGAGACACGACTAGCGGAGGGTCCACCGGGGAGCTGTTTTTT; CDR3 protein: CSARDTTSGGSTGELFF
J gene: TRBJ2-5; D gene: -; V gene: TRBV5-5; clone size: many; CDR3 DNA: TGTGCCAGCAGCTTGGTCCAGTCTGTATTGGAGACCCAGTACTTC; CDR3 protein: CASSLVQSVLETQYF
J gene: TRBJ2-7; D gene: -; V gene: TRBV27; clone size: many; CDR3 DNA: TGTGCCAGCAGTTTTGCTTCAGGGGTCCCCCTTACCTACGAGCAGTACTTC; CDR3 protein: CASSFASGVPLTYEQYF
J gene: TRBJ2-5; D gene: -; V gene: TRBV3-1; clone size: many; CDR3 DNA: TGTGCCAGCAGCCAAGCGCGTAGGGAAGAGACCCAGTACTTC; CDR3 protein: CASSQARREETQYF
J gene: TRBJ2-1; D gene: TRBD1; V gene: TRBV29-1; clone size: few; CDR3 DNA: TGCAGCGCCGCAGGGGGATACAATGAGCAGTTCTTC; CDR3 protein: CSAAGGYNEQFF
J gene: TRBJ1-5; D gene: TRBD1; V gene: TRBV4-2; clone size: few; CDR3 DNA: TGTGCCAGCAGCCAAGAAGGACAGGGGGCTTTGAGCAATCAGCCCCAGCATTTT; CDR3 protein: CASSQEGQGALSNQPQHF
J gene: TRBJ2-6; D gene: TRBD1; V gene: TRBV29-1; clone size: -; CDR3 DNA: TGCAGCGTGACGGACAGGCGAAGCTCTGGGGCCAACGTCCTGACTTTC; CDR3 protein: CSVTDRRSSGANVLTF
J gene: TRBJ1-1; D gene: -; V gene: TRBV6-5; clone size: many; CDR3 DNA: TGTGCCAGCAGTTACTCTCAAATCGATATGAACACTGAAGCTTTCTTT; CDR3 protein: CASSYSQIDMNTEAFF
J gene: TRBJ2-2; D gene: -; V gene: TRBV28; clone size: few; CDR3 DNA: TGTGCCAGCAGTTTATGGGGGGATACCGGGGAGCTGTTTTTT; CDR3 protein: CASSLWGDTGELFF
J gene: TRBJ2-7; D gene: -; V gene: TRBV7-2; clone size: -; CDR3 DNA: TGTGCCAGCAGTTTCCCCTACTCCTACGAGCAGTACTTC; CDR3 protein: CASSFPYSYEQYF
J gene: TRBJ2-1; D gene: -; V gene: TRBV2; clone size: -; CDR3 DNA: TGTGCCGGCCGGGACGGGAACGCCAATGAGCAGTTCTTC; CDR3 protein: CAGRDGNANEQFF
J gene: TRBJ2-2; D gene: -; V gene: TRBV4-3; clone size: -; CDR3 DNA: TGCGCCAGCAGCCAAGAGGGGGCAGACACCGGGGAGCTGTTTTTT; CDR3 protein: CASSQEGADTGELFF
J gene: TRBJ2-7; D gene: -; V gene: TRBV4-3; clone size: -; CDR3 DNA: TGCGCCAGCAGCCAAGCGATAGCCTCCGCCTACGAGCAGTACTTC; CDR3 protein: CASSQAIASAYEQYF
J gene: TRBJ2-2; D gene: TRBD2; V gene: TRBV4-1; clone size: -; CDR3 DNA: TGCGCCAGCAGCCCGTTAGGAGCGGGGGCCGGGGAGCTGTTTTTT; CDR3 protein: CASSPLGAGAGELFF
J gene: TRBJ1-4; D gene: -; V gene: TRBV27; clone size: -; CDR3 DNA: TGTGCCAGCAGTTCCCGCGGTGAAAAACTGTTTTTT; CDR3 protein: CASSSRGEKLFF
J gene: TRBJ2-5; D gene: TRBD1; V gene: TRBV19; clone size: -; CDR3 DNA: TGTGCCAGTAGTAGCACAGGGGAAGAGACCCAGTACTTC; CDR3 protein: CASSSTGEETQYF
J gene: TRBJ2-7; D gene: -; V gene: TRBV18; clone size: -; CDR3 DNA: TGTGCCAGCTCACCAGGAAAGGGGCCCGGCCTAAGGCTTAGCTCCTACGAGCAGTACTTC; CDR3 protein: CASSPGKGPGLRLSSYEQYF
J gene: TRBJ2-1; D gene: TRBD2; V gene: TRBV11-2; clone size: many; CDR3 DNA: TGTGCCAGCAGCGAAGGGACTAGCGGTTACAATGAGCAGTTCTTC; CDR3 protein: CASSEGTSGYNEQFF
J gene: TRBJ1-5; D gene: -; V gene: TRBV15; clone size: many; CDR3 DNA: TGTGCCACCAGCAGGATCTCGGGGAGCAATCAGCCCCAGCATTTT; CDR3 protein: CATSRISGSNQPQHF
J gene: TRBJ2-7; D gene: TRBD1; V gene: TRBV27; clone size: once; CDR3 DNA: TGTGCCAGCAGTCTCCTAGGACAGGATATACACGAGCAGTACTTC; CDR3 protein: CASSLLGQDIHEQYF
J gene: TRBJ2-7; D gene: TRBD1; V gene: TRBV19; clone size: -; CDR3 DNA: TGTGCCACGGGACAGGGGGCCTACGAGCAGTACTTC; CDR3 protein: CATGQGAYEQYF
J gene: TRBJ2-7; D gene: -; V gene: TRBV12-3/TRBV12-4; clone size: many; CDR3 DNA: TGTGCCAGCAGTTTTATGGCCACGCTTTACGAGCAGTACTTC; CDR3 protein: CASSFMATLYEQYF
J gene: TRBJ2-7; D gene: TRBD2; V gene: TRBV4-2; clone size: -; CDR3 DNA: TGTGCCAGCAGCCAACAGGTAGCGGGGCTGTACGAGCAGTACTTC; CDR3 protein: CASSQQVAGLYEQYF
J gene: TRBJ2-7; D gene: TRBD1; V gene: TRBV20-1; clone size: few; CDR3 DNA: TGCAGTGCTCGGCCTTTAGGGCAGGGGGCAGGAGAGCAGTACTTC; CDR3 protein: CSARPLGQGAGEQYF
J gene: TRBJ2-1; D gene: TRBD2; V gene: TRBV12-3/TRBV12-4; clone size: many; CDR3 DNA: TGTGCCAGCAGCAATGGACTAGCTGTTGACAATGAGCAGTTCTTC; CDR3 protein: CASSNGLAVDNEQFF
J gene: TRBJ2-2; D gene: -; V gene: TRBV4-3; clone size: few; CDR3 DNA: TGCGCCAGCAGCCAAGAGACCTCCCGGGACACCTGGACCGGGGAGCTGTTTTTT; CDR3 protein: CASSQETSRDTWTGELFF
J gene: TRBJ2-7; D gene: TRBD2; V gene: TRBV4-3; clone size: many; CDR3 DNA: TGCGCCAGCAGCCAAGATTCCCTAGCGGGAGGGCCGGGCGACGAGCAGTACTTC; CDR3 protein: CASSQDSLAGGPGDEQYF
J gene: TRBJ2-1; D gene: -; V gene: TRBV20-1; clone size: few; CDR3 DNA: TGCAGTGCCTCACCACCGGGTAGCGAAAGCTCCTACAATGAGCAGTTCTTC; CDR3 protein: CSASPPGSESSYNEQFF
J gene: TRBJ2-7; D gene: -; V gene: TRBV27; clone size: few; CDR3 DNA: TGTGCCAGCAGTTTTTTCACTGGAGACTACGAGCAGTACTTC; CDR3 protein: CASSFFTGDYEQYF
J gene: TRBJ2-1; D gene: -; V gene: TRBV29-1; clone size: many; CDR3 DNA: TGCAGCGTTGAAGATTCGGAATATCAAAACAATGAGCAGTTCTTC; CDR3 protein: CSVEDSEYQNNEQFF
J gene: TRBJ2-7; D gene: TRBD1; V gene: TRBV9; clone size: many; CDR3 DNA: TGTGCCAGCAGCGAAGGGACAGACTACGAGCAGTACTTC; CDR3 protein: CASSEGTDYEQYF
J gene: TRBJ2-1; D gene: -; V gene: TRBV7-3; clone size: many; CDR3 DNA: TGTGCCAGCAGCTTAGGGGGGCCCCCCTACAATGAGCAGTTCTTC; CDR3 protein: CASSLGGPPYNEQFF